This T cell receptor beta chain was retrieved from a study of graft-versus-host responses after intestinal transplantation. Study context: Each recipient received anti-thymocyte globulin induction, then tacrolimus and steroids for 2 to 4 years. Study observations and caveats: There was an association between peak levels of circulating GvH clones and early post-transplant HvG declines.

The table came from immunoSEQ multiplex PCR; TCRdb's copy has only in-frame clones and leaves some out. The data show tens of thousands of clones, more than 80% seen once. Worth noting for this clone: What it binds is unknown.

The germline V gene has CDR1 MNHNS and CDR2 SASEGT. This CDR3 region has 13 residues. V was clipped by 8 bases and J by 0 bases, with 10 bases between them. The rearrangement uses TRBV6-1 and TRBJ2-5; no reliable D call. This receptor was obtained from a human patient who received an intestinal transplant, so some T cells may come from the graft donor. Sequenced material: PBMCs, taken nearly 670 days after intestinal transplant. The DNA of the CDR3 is TGTGCCAGCGAAGAACGTTACCAAGAGACCCAGTACTTC. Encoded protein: CASEERYQETQYF.